The 23 T cell receptor beta chains reported below all come from one sample, sequenced in a study of blood T cell repertoires in COVID-19. The data were produced by immunoSEQ multiplex PCR, yet TCRdb's version contains in-frame clones alone and is incomplete. The table has under 300,000 clones, about 89% seen once; the top ten hold about 1.9%. The sample was PBMCs or T cells enriched from blood (not recorded which). These receptor sequences come from a woman under 30 who had recovered from COVID-19.

The chain has TRBV7-6 and TRBJ2-3, with D possibly TRBD2 on 6 matching bases. The CDR3 runs to 14 residues. V lost 3 bases, J lost 4 bases, and 11 bases lay in between. Germline CDR1 and CDR2: SGHVS and FNYEAQ. This CDR3 reads CASSFPGVPDTQYF. The CDR3 region has the DNA TGTGCCAGCAGCTTCCCGGGAGTTCCAGATACGCAGTATTTT.

Here the CDR3 reads CAISDRGTANTEAFF. The CDR3 DNA sequence: TGTGCCATCAGTGACAGAGGGACAGCGAACACTGAAGCTTTCTTT. The chain has TRBV10-3 and TRBJ1-1; 7 nucleotides align to TRBD1. This CDR3 comprises 15 residues. V lost 3 bases to trimming and J lost 1 base; unmatched junction nucleotides: 5. Germline V gives CDR1 ENHRY, CDR2 SYGVKD.

This chain uses TRBV29-1 with TRBJ2-3, with D possibly TRBD1 on 6 matching bases. The CDR3 covers 13 residues. Trimming removed 3 bases at V and 5 bases at J, with 12 bases between. CDR1 and CDR2 from the germline V gene are SQVTM and ANQGSEA. The CDR3 reads CSVDTRRGDTQYF. CDR3 sequence (DNA): TGCAGCGTTGATACTCGCAGGGGAGATACGCAGTATTTT.

The chain links TRBV27 to TRBJ2-1; the match to TRBD2 covers 11 bases. This CDR3 has 16 amino acids. Germline CDR1 reads MNHEY; CDR2 reads SMNVEV (reference sequence). V shed 3 bases and J 2 bases; nucleotides not matched to a gene: 3. Here the CDR3 reads CASSFTSGSAYNEQFF. CDR3 bases: TGTGCCAGCAGTTTTACTAGCGGGAGTGCCTACAATGAGCAGTTCTTC.

V and J are TRBV18 and TRBJ1-1, with 12 bases lining up with TRBD1. The CDR3 totals 19 residues. The J segment lost 0 bases and the V segment lost 0 bases, leaving 8 bases of the junction unmatched. CDR1 and CDR2 (germline): KGHSH, LQKENI. CDR3 sequence: CASSPPNRGTGGLNTEAFF. CDR3 DNA: TGTGCCAGCTCACCACCAAATCGAGGGACAGGGGGCTTGAACACTGAAGCTTTCTTT.

The chain couples TRBV4-1 to TRBJ1-4; tentative D call: TRBD1 (6 bases). The germline gives CDR1 MGHRA, CDR2 YSYEKL. The CDR3 totals 15 residues. Trimming cost V 2 bases and J 5 bases, with 12 bases left between them. The CDR3 sequence is CASSQIQGPNEKLFF. The CDR3, as DNA: TGCGCCAGCAGCCAAATACAGGGTCCCAATGAAAAACTGTTTTTT.

This sequence joins TRBV3-1 (or the pseudogene TRBV3-2) and TRBJ1-2; 7 bases are shared with TRBD1. There are 13 residues in the CDR3. CDR1 LGHDT and CDR2 YNNKEL come from the germline V gene (reference sequence). V gave up 3 bases and J gave up 7 bases; unmatched junction bases: 5. CDR3: CASSQDRTFGYTF. CDR3 DNA sequence: TGTGCCAGCAGCCAGGACAGGACTTTTGGCTACACCTTC.

This rearrangement joins TRBV5-1 to TRBJ2-3; 8 bases are shared with TRBD2. This CDR3 contains 15 residues. The V and J ends lost 2 bases and 0 bases, in that order; junction bases with no gene match: 2. CDR1 is SGHRS and CDR2 is YFSETQ in the germline V gene. CDR3 DNA: TGCGCCAGCAGCTTCTTAGCGGGAAGCACAGATACGCAGTATTTT. This codes for CASSFLAGSTDTQYF.

V usage is TRBV3-1 (or the pseudogene TRBV3-2) and J usage is TRBJ2-7; the D is unclear. V lost 3 bases, J lost 0 bases, and 21 bases lay in between. The germline V gene encodes CDR1 LGHDT and CDR2 YNNKEL (reference sequence). The CDR3 loop spans 18 amino acids. CDR3 coding DNA: TGTGCCAGCAGCCATACAGTCACAGCATCTTTAAACTCCTACGAGCAGTACTTC. Translating gives CASSHTVTASLNSYEQYF.

This clone was observed once. This chain joins TRBV19 and TRBJ2-1; 14 bases map to TRBD2. V shed 0 bases and J 5 bases; nucleotides not matched to a gene: 6. The CDR3 has 18 amino acids. CDR1 and CDR2 (germline): LNHDA, SQIVND (reference sequence). The DNA of the CDR3 is TGTGCCAGTAGTATAGAGCTTGGACTAGCGGGGGGAAACAATGAGCAGTTCTTC. Its translation is CASSIELGLAGGNNEQFF.

The J gene is TRBJ2-3, the V gene TRBV2; 9 positions agree with TRBD2. This CDR3 is built from 15 residues. Looked up from germline, CDR1 is SNHLY and CDR2 is FYNNEI. V dropped 8 bases and J dropped 5; count of bases not matched to a gene: 11. Written as DNA, the CDR3 is TGTGCCAGCGGGGCGGGAGGGCTAATAGAAGATACGCAGTATTTT. Encoded protein: CASGAGGLIEDTQYF.

The chain uses TRBV7-2 and TRBJ1-6; possibly TRBD1 for D (6 bases). Germline V gene lookup returns CDR1 SGHTA and CDR2 FQGNSA. The CDR3 covers 17 residues. With 3 bases removed from V and 10 bases from J, the gap between germline ends came to 22 bases. This chain's CDR3 is CASSFRAQQGSYSPLHF. CDR3 nucleotides: TGTGCCAGCAGCTTTAGGGCCCAGCAGGGGAGTTACTCACCCCTCCACTTT.

This clone was detected once. V is TRBV28 and J is TRBJ1-2; 8 nucleotides align to TRBD1. The CDR3 is 16 amino acids. Germline CDR1 and CDR2: MDHEN and SYDVKM. The J segment lost 5 bases and the V segment lost 7 bases, leaving 15 bases of the junction unmatched. Here the CDR3 DNA reads TGTGCCAGCAACCTTTCCGGGACAGGCCGGGTTTATGGCTACACCTTC. This translates into CASNLSGTGRVYGYTF.

A single count supports this clone. The V and J genes are TRBV19 and TRBJ2-1, with a possible D match to TRBD1 (5 bases). This CDR3 is 14 amino acids long. CDR1 LNHDA and CDR2 SQIVND come from the germline V gene (reference sequence). Trimming shortened V by 2 bases and J by 10 bases, and 15 bases separated the two germline ends. This CDR3 reads CASSIWQGQEEQFF. DNA of the CDR3: TGTGCCAGTAGTATATGGCAGGGCCAAGAGGAGCAGTTCTTC.

This rearrangement joins TRBV7-3 to TRBJ2-2; TRBD1 might be the D (5 bases). With 5 bases removed from V and 5 bases from J, the gap between germline ends came to 21 bases. CDR1 and CDR2 (germline): SGHTA, FQGTGA. The CDR3 sequence is 17 residues long. CDR3: CASSPLPFETATGELFF. In nucleotides, the CDR3 is TGTGCCAGCAGCCCACTTCCCTTTGAGACAGCTACCGGGGAGCTGTTTTTT.

The chain uses TRBV28 and TRBJ1-2; 9 bases line up with TRBD1. The V gene's germline CDR1 is MDHEN and CDR2 SYDVKM. The CDR3 runs to 14 residues. The V gene end was trimmed by 5 bases and the J gene end by 4 bases; junction bases not matched to a gene: 5. For the CDR3, the DNA is TGTGCCAGCAGTCGGACAGGGGTGGTCTATGGCTACACCTTC. Its translation: CASSRTGVVYGYTF.

This rearrangement joins TRBV19 to TRBJ2-1, with 13 bases fitting TRBD2. The CDR3 runs to 18 residues. V shed 5 bases and J 0 bases; nucleotides not matched to a gene: 7. CDR1 is LNHDA and CDR2 is SQIVND in the germline V gene (reference sequence). CDR3 residues: CASSSRTSGRPSYNEQFF. CDR3 in DNA: TGTGCCAGTAGTTCCCGGACTAGCGGGAGACCCTCCTACAATGAGCAGTTCTTC.

V is TRBV10-3 and J is TRBJ1-6; D may be TRBD1 (5 bases). V was cut by 3 bases and J by 4 bases, with 16 bases left in between. Germline assignment: CDR1 ENHRY and CDR2 SYGVKD. The CDR3 runs to 17 residues. In DNA form, the CDR3 reads TGTGCCATCAGTGAACCGGACCAGGGTGCTTATAATTCACCCCTCCACTTT. It encodes CAISEPDQGAYNSPLHF.

The rearrangement uses TRBV14 and TRBJ1-1; no clear D gene. This CDR3 has 15 residues. Germline CDR1 and CDR2: SGHDN and FVKESK. V lost 3 bases, J lost 1 base, and 12 bases lay in between. The CDR3 reads CASSQYYQSNTEAFF. CDR3 DNA: TGTGCCAGCAGCCAGTATTACCAGTCGAACACTGAAGCTTTCTTT.

The chain has TRBV7-6 and TRBJ1-1; no reliable D call. The CDR3 runs to 16 residues. Looked up from germline, CDR1 is SGHVS and CDR2 is FNYEAQ. Trimming left V 1 base short and J 1 base short, with 13 bases between. The CDR3 protein is CASSLGHTIRNTEAFF. In DNA form, the CDR3 reads TGTGCCAGCAGCTTAGGCCACACGATAAGGAACACTGAAGCTTTCTTT.

The V call is TRBV5-4, the J call TRBJ1-5, with 9 positions matching TRBD1. CDR1 and CDR2 from the germline V gene are SGHNT and YYREEE (reference sequence). The J segment lost 5 bases and the V segment lost 4 bases, leaving 10 bases of the junction unmatched. CDR3 length: 16 amino acids. The CDR3 spells CASSTLDRGGYQPQHF. The CDR3 DNA follows: TGTGCCAGCAGCACGTTGGACAGGGGAGGGTATCAGCCCCAGCATTTT.

The J gene is TRBJ1-1, the V gene TRBV6-6; D gene unclear. Trimming shortened V by 6 bases and J by 7 bases, and 12 bases separated the two germline ends. The V gene's germline CDR1 is MNHNY and CDR2 SVGAGI (reference sequence). CDR3 length: 12 residues. The CDR3 nucleotides read TGTGCCAGCAGCACTACCTCGGTTGAAGCTTTCTTT. This codes for CASSTTSVEAFF.

A single count supports this clone. The V gene is TRBV28, the J gene TRBJ1-3; D remains ambiguous. V was cut by 8 bases and J by 0 bases, with 11 bases left in between. The germline CDR1 and CDR2 sequences are MDHEN and SYDVKM. This CDR3 is 14 amino acids long. The CDR3 here is CASYRSPSGNTIYF. In DNA form, the CDR3 reads TGTGCCAGCTATCGAAGCCCCTCTGGAAACACCATATATTTT.